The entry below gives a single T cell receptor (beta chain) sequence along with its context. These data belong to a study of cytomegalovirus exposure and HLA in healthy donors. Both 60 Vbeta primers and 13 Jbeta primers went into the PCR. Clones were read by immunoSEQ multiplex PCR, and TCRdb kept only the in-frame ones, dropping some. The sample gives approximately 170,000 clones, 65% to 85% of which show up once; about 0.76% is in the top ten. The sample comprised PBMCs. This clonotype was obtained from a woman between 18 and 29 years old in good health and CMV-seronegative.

The CDR3 is CASSSGGQGSDTQYF. As DNA, the CDR3 is TGTGCCAGCAGCTCGGGGGGACAGGGTTCAGATACGCAGTATTTT. This chain joins TRBV7-2 and TRBJ2-3; 9 bases are shared with TRBD1. The CDR3 extends over 15 amino acids. Trimming at V came to 4 bases and at J to 4 bases, leaving 6 bases not matched to a gene. Germline V CDR1 and CDR2: SGHTA, FQGNSA.